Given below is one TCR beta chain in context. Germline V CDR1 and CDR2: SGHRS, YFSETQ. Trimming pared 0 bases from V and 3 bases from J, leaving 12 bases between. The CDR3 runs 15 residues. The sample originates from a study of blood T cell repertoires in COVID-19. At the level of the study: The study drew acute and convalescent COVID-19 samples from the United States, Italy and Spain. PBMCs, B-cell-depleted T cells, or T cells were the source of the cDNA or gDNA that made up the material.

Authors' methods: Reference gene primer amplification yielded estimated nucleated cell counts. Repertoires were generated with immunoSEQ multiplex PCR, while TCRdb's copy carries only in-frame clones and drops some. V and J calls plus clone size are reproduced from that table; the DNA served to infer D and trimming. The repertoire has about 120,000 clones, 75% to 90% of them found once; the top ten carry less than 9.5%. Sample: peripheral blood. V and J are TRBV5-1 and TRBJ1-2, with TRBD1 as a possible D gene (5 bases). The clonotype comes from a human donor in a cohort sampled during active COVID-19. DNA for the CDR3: TGCGCCAGCAGCTTGGCCTTAGGACACCACTATGGCTACACCTTC. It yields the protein CASSLALGHHYGYTF.